This TCR beta chain emerged from a study of T cell repertoires and HLA-DP antigens. The method was immunoSEQ multiplex PCR; TCRdb's version includes in-frame clones alone and lacks a portion of them. The sample includes over 100,000 clones, around 92% of them seen just once. V shed 7 bases and J shed 11 bases, with 15 bases lying between them. This CDR3 has 13 residues. Germline values: CDR1 MDHEN, CDR2 SYDVKM. As concerns this clone: Its antigen remains unknown.

Negative selection yielded untouched CD4+ T cells of average roughly 98% purity. The sequenced sample consisted of CD4+ T cells from PBMCs. The chain joins TRBV28 to TRBJ1-6, with D tentatively TRBD1 (6 bases). The TCR originated in a woman between 18 and 29 years old in good health and CMV-seronegative. CDR3 residues: CASISGAIPPLHF. CDR3 nucleotide sequence: TGTGCCAGCATTTCGGGGGCGATTCCACCCCTCCACTTT.